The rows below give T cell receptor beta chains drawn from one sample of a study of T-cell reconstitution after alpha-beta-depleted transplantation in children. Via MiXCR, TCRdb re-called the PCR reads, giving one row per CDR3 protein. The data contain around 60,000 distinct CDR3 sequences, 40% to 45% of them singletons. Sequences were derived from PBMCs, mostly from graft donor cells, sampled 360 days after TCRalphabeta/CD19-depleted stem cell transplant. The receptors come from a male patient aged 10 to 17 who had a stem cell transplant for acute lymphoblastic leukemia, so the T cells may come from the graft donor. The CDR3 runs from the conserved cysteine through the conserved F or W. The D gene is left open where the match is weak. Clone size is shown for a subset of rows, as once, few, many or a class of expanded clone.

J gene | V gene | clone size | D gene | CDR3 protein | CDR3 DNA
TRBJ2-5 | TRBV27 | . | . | CASSFQGRAQETQYF | TGTGCCAGCAGTTTTCAGGGTCGGGCCCAAGAGACCCAGTACTTC
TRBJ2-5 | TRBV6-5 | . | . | CASSYAGGLETQYF | TGTGCCAGCAGTTACGCAGGTGGACTGGAGACCCAGTACTTC
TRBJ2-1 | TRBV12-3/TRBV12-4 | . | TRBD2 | CASTSAWTSGRGEQFF | TGTGCCAGCACTTCCGCCTGGACTAGCGGGAGAGGTGAGCAGTTCTTC
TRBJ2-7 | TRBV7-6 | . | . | CASSLADGPYEQYF | TGTGCCAGCAGCTTAGCCGACGGTCCCTACGAGCAGTACTTC
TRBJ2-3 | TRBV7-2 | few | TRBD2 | CASSPSLARGATDTQYF | TGTGCCAGCAGCCCATCTCTCGCGCGGGGGGCAACAGATACGCAGTATTTT
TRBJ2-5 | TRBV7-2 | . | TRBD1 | CASSRTGGKETQYF | TGTGCCAGCAGCCGGACAGGGGGCAAGGAGACCCAGTACTTC
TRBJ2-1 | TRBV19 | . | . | CASSILGPAYNEQFF | TGTGCCAGTAGTATATTAGGTCCCGCTTACAATGAGCAGTTCTTC
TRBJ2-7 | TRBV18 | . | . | CASSPQGLPSEQYF | TGTGCCAGCTCACCACAGGGACTCCCCTCCGAGCAGTACTTC
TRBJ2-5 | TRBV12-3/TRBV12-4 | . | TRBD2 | CASRAVVTSGEETQYF | TGTGCCAGCAGGGCCGTCGTGACTAGCGGGGAAGAGACCCAGTACTTC
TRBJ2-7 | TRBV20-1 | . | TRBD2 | CSAVGGDHEQYF | TGCAGTGCCGTGGGGGGGGACCACGAGCAGTACTTC
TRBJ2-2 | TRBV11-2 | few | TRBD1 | CASSFGQGRTGELFF | TGTGCCAGCAGCTTTGGACAGGGAAGAACCGGGGAGCTGTTTTTT
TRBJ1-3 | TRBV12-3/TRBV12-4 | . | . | CACWGDTIYF | TGTGCCTGCTGGGGAGACACCATATATTTT
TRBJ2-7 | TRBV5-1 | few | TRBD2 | CASSFDTSGVLSYEQYF | TGCGCCAGCAGCTTTGATACTAGCGGGGTCCTATCCTACGAGCAGTACTTC
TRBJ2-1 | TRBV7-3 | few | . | CASSLRGPNEQFF | TGTGCCAGCAGCTTAAGGGGACCGAATGAGCAGTTCTTC
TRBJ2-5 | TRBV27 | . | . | CASSGKTQYF | TGTGCCAGCAGTGGAAAGACCCAGTACTTC
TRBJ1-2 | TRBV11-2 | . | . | CASSLYRVDYGYTF | TGTGCCAGCAGCCTTTACAGGGTCGACTATGGCTACACCTTC
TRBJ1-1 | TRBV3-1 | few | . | CASTSWNTEAFF | TGTGCCAGCACCTCCTGGAACACTGAAGCTTTCTTT
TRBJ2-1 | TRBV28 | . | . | CASRNSLNPNEQFF | TGTGCCAGCAGGAATAGCCTTAATCCCAATGAGCAGTTCTTC
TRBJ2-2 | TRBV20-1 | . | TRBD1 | CSQLDRGGTGELFF | TGCAGTCAACTGGACAGGGGTGGCACCGGGGAGCTGTTTTTT
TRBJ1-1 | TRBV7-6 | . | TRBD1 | CASSPPGQGLIMNTEAFF | TGTGCCAGCAGCCCGCCGGGACAGGGGTTAATCATGAACACTGAAGCTTTCTTT
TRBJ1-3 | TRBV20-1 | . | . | CSAERQGHPNTIYF | TGCAGTGCTGAGCGGCAGGGACATCCAAACACCATATATTTT
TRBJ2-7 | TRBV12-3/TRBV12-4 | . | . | CASSYEGPTYEQYF | TGTGCCAGCAGTTATGAGGGACCCACCTACGAGCAGTACTTC
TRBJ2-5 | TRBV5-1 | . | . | CASSRSGTPKGETQYF | TGCGCCAGCAGCAGGTCCGGGACACCCAAGGGAGAGACCCAGTACTTC